A single sample gave rise to the 23 T cell receptor beta chains below, sequenced in a study of cytomegalovirus exposure and HLA in healthy donors. Primers: 60 Vbeta forward and 13 Jbeta reverse. Assay used: immunoSEQ multiplex PCR; TCRdb lists only in-frame clones, some missing. The top ten hold over 2% of the sample, which has over 100,000 clones, 81% seen once. Input material: PBMCs. Receptor source: a young woman in good health and CMV-seronegative.

The chain recombines TRBV5-1 with TRBJ2-6, with 7 bases identical to TRBD1. The CDR3 sequence is 15 residues long. J lost 2 bases, V lost 5 bases, and 4 bases had no gene match. The V gene's germline CDR1 is SGHRS and CDR2 YFSETQ. The CDR3 DNA reads as TGCGCCAGCAGTAGGACAGGTCCTGGGGCCAACGTCCTGACTTTC. This sequence encodes CASSRTGPGANVLTF. The full variable domain, with the rest looked up from reference TRBV5-1 and TRBJ2-6, is KAGVTQTPRYLIKTRGQQVTLSCSPISGHRSVSWYQQTPGQGLQFLFEYFSETQRNKGNFPGRFSGRQFSNSRSEMNVSTLELGDSALYLCASSRTGPGANVLTFGAGSRLTVL.

V usage is TRBV30 and J usage is TRBJ2-1, with TRBD1 as a possible D gene (7 bases). The CDR3 contains 16 residues. In germline, CDR1 is GTSNPN, CDR2 SVGIG (reference sequence). The V end was cut by 0 bases, the J end by 4 bases, with 16 bases between. CDR3 region: CAWSVQGQGGYNEQFF. In DNA form, the CDR3 reads TGTGCCTGGAGTGTACAGGGGCAGGGGGGATACAATGAGCAGTTCTTC.

This clone was seen just once. The genes are TRBV5-1 and TRBJ2-7; D not resolved. CDR1 and CDR2 (germline): SGHRS, YFSETQ. This CDR3 region has 13 residues. V gave up 0 bases and J gave up 1 base, with 5 bases separating them. In DNA form, the CDR3 reads TGCGCCAGCAGCTTGGTAGAATCCTACGAGCAGTACTTC. Protein sequence: CASSLVESYEQYF. The whole variable domain, filled in from reference TRBV5-1 and TRBJ2-7, reads KAGVTQTPRYLIKTRGQQVTLSCSPISGHRSVSWYQQTPGQGLQFLFEYFSETQRNKGNFPGRFSGRQFSNSRSEMNVSTLELGDSALYLCASSLVESYEQYFGPGTRLTVT.

This clone has just one count. The chain carries TRBV27 and TRBJ1-2; D unresolved. CDR1 and CDR2 from the germline V gene are MNHEY and SMNVEV (reference sequence). V gave up 5 bases and J gave up 0 bases, with 10 bases separating them. CDR3 length: 14 amino acids. As DNA, the CDR3 is TGTGCCAGCAGTCCGGGGTTTTCTAACTATGGCTACACCTTC. Its translation: CASSPGFSNYGYTF.

This rearrangement joins TRBV28 to TRBJ2-2; no firm D call. V gave up 6 bases and J gave up 5 bases, with 16 bases separating them. From germline, CDR1 is MDHEN and CDR2 SYDVKM. The CDR3 is 15 residues long. CDR3 nucleotides: TGTGCCAGCAGCCGAAACCCTTGGAGAACCGGGGAGCTGTTTTTT. Translation gives CASSRNPWRTGELFF.

This chain connects TRBV5-1 to TRBJ2-7; 7 bases match TRBD1. The CDR3 has 14 amino acids. The V segment lost 0 bases and the J segment 3 bases; nucleotides outside the gene matches: 3. Germline loops: CDR1 SGHRS, CDR2 YFSETQ. The CDR3 reads CASSLARGSYEQYF. CDR3 DNA: TGCGCCAGCAGCTTGGCCAGGGGGAGCTACGAGCAGTACTTC.

The V gene is TRBV27, the J gene TRBJ2-5; D may be TRBD2 (6 bases). V lost 5 bases and J lost 2, with 15 bases in between. The CDR3 length is 15 residues. Looked up from germline, CDR1 is MNHEY and CDR2 is SMNVEV (reference sequence). The CDR3 DNA reads as TGTGCCAGCAGTCTATATACCGGGAGTCAAGAGACCCAGTACTTC. It codes for CASSLYTGSQETQYF.

The chain carries TRBV9 and TRBJ2-2; TRBD2 matches 9 bases. V shed 3 bases and J 6 bases; nucleotides not matched to a gene: 6. The CDR3 runs to 15 residues. Germline CDR1 and CDR2: SGDLS and YYNGEE. As DNA, the CDR3 is TGTGCCAGCAGCGGTAGCGGGAGAGAACCCGGGGAGCTGTTTTTT. Its protein product is CASSGSGREPGELFF. Looking up the rest from reference TRBV9 and TRBJ2-2 gives the full variable domain: DSGVTQTPKHLITATGQRVTLRCSPRSGDLSVYWYQQSLDQGLQFLIQYYNGEERAKGNILERFSAQQFPDLHSELNLSSLELGDSALYFCASSGSGREPGELFFGEGSRLTVL.

The genes are TRBV7-2 and TRBJ1-1, with unresolved D. The CDR3 extends over 11 amino acids. Per germline, CDR1 SGHTA and CDR2 FQGNSA. The V gene lost 6 bases and the J gene lost 4 bases, with 6 bases spanning the gap. The chain's CDR3 is CASSRGTEAFF. The CDR3 nucleotides are TGTGCCAGCAGTCGAGGCACTGAAGCTTTCTTT.

The rearrangement uses TRBV4-1 and TRBJ2-5; D is unclear. The V and J ends lost 4 bases and 5 bases respectively, with 11 bases between them. This CDR3 region has 13 residues. Germline V gives CDR1 MGHRA, CDR2 YSYEKL. CDR3 loop: CASSRFGQETQYF. For the CDR3, the DNA is TGCGCCAGCAGCCGGTTTGGTCAGGAGACCCAGTACTTC.

V and J are TRBV7-2 and TRBJ2-7; D perhaps matches TRBD2 (6 bases). The CDR3 consists of 15 residues. Trimming stripped 5 bases from V and 7 bases from J, with 21 bases between. Germline V gene sequence: CDR1 SGHTA, CDR2 FQGNSA. In nucleotides, the CDR3 is TGTGCCAGCAGCGGGGGGAACGGGCCACGCGGGGAGCAGTACTTC. Translation: CASSGGNGPRGEQYF.

The V and J genes are TRBV4-1 and TRBJ2-3, with D possibly matching TRBD2 (5 bases). The V gene lost 6 bases and the J gene lost 4 bases, with 11 bases spanning the gap. From germline, CDR1 is MGHRA and CDR2 YSYEKL. This CDR3 is 13 amino acids long. The CDR3 sequence: CASRRVGADTQYF. The CDR3 bases are TGCGCCAGCAGGAGGGTTGGGGCAGATACGCAGTATTTT.

The count of this clone is one. This chain links TRBV19 with TRBJ1-6; maybe TRBD1 (6 bases). With 6 bases removed from V and 7 bases from J, the gap between germline ends came to 16 bases. The CDR3 length is 15 residues. Germline V CDR1 and CDR2: LNHDA, SQIVND (reference sequence). The CDR3 reads CASRGKRDMNSPLHF. CDR3 DNA: TGTGCCAGTAGAGGGAAGCGGGACATGAATTCACCCCTCCACTTT.

V gene TRBV27 combines with J gene TRBJ2-1; D may be TRBD2 (6 bases). This CDR3 spans 14 amino acids. Deletions cut 5 bases from V and 6 bases from J, with 14 bases between. Germline CDR1 is MNHEY and CDR2 is SMNVEV (reference sequence). The CDR3 here is CASSVSGPINEQFF. In nucleotides, the CDR3 is TGTGCCAGCAGTGTCAGCGGGCCCATCAATGAGCAGTTCTTC.

The rearrangement joins TRBV5-8 to TRBJ2-7, with TRBD2 matching over 10 bases. Unmatched junction bases numbered 13, after V lost 7 bases and J lost 9 bases. Germline V gene lookup returns CDR1 SGHTS and CDR2 YDEGEE. The CDR3 has 14 residues. The CDR3 sequence is CASRRTSGSIGQYF. In DNA, the CDR3 is TGTGCCAGCCGGAGGACTAGCGGATCTATCGGGCAGTACTTC.

The genes are TRBV7-2 and TRBJ1-5; a possible D gene is TRBD1 (6 bases). CDR1 is SGHTA and CDR2 is FQGNSA in the germline V gene. The CDR3 is 15 residues long. V was cut by 5 bases and J by 5 bases, with 16 bases left in between. The CDR3 nucleotides read TGTGCCAGCAGCCTCCAAACGGGGGGCGATCAGCCCCAGCATTTT. Its protein product is CASSLQTGGDQPQHF.

The CDR3 region has the DNA TGTGCCAGCACTAAGGGACAGACTAACTATGGCTACACCTTC. Protein: CASTKGQTNYGYTF. The chain combines TRBV6-5 with TRBJ1-2; 7 bases match TRBD1. This CDR3 contains 14 residues. Germline CDR1 MNHEY, CDR2 SVGAGI. After removal of 7 bases from V and 0 bases from J, the junction contained 5 bases not matched to a gene.

V is TRBV18 and J is TRBJ2-7; 10 bases are a match to TRBD1. CDR1 and CDR2 from the germline V gene are KGHSH and LQKENI. V shed 4 bases and J 3 bases; nucleotides not matched to a gene: 6. The CDR3 extends over 15 amino acids. The DNA of the CDR3 is TGTGCCAGCTCACTACGCGGGACAGGGGACTACGAGCAGTACTTC. As protein: CASSLRGTGDYEQYF.

The gene calls are TRBV5-4 and TRBJ2-1; possible D gene TRBD1, 5 bases. Germline V gene data show CDR1 as SGHNT and CDR2 as YYREEE (reference sequence). Trimming cost V 4 bases and J 9 bases, with 20 bases left between them. CDR3 size: 15 residues. CDR3 in amino acids: CASSLAQGGLGEQFF. The CDR3 DNA follows: TGTGCCAGCAGCCTGGCTCAGGGCGGCCTAGGTGAGCAGTTCTTC.

The sample holds one count of this clone. Lacking the conserved final phenylalanine or tryptophan, this CDR3 likely reflects a read error. The chain recombines TRBV13 with TRBJ2-7, with D tentatively TRBD1 (7 bases). Germline V gene data show CDR1 as PRHDT and CDR2 as FYEKMQ (reference sequence). V was pared by 1 base and J by 3 bases, with 13 bases between. The CDR3 sequence is 15 residues long. CDR3 in DNA: TGTGCCAGCAGCTTAGAGGGCCAGGGGGGCTACGAGCAGTACCTC. It yields the protein CASSLEGQGGYEQYL.

V usage is TRBV5-1 and J usage is TRBJ1-5, with a possible D match to TRBD1 (5 bases). Trimming pared 0 bases from V and 0 bases from J, leaving 10 bases between. The CDR3 runs to 16 residues. Germline V gene lookup returns CDR1 SGHRS and CDR2 YFSETQ. CDR3 protein: CASSLGSTDSNQPQHF. DNA for the CDR3: TGCGCCAGCAGCTTGGGTTCGACAGATAGCAATCAGCCCCAGCATTTT.

The chain employs TRBV5-1 and TRBJ1-1; D is ambiguous. V was pared by 0 bases and J by 3 bases, with 6 bases between. CDR1 and CDR2 (germline): SGHRS, YFSETQ. This CDR3 spans 13 amino acids. CDR3 sequence: CASSLEQDTEAFF. The CDR3 DNA reads as TGCGCCAGCAGCTTGGAGCAGGACACTGAAGCTTTCTTT.

V is TRBV4-1 and J is TRBJ1-1; 11 nucleotides line up with TRBD1. V gave up 1 base and J gave up 12 bases; unmatched junction bases: 4. The CDR3 extends over 13 amino acids. Per germline, CDR1 MGHRA and CDR2 YSYEKL. CDR3 in DNA: TGCGCCAGCAGCCAAGCGGACAGGGGGCCGTCTTTCTTT. This sequence encodes CASSQADRGPSFF.